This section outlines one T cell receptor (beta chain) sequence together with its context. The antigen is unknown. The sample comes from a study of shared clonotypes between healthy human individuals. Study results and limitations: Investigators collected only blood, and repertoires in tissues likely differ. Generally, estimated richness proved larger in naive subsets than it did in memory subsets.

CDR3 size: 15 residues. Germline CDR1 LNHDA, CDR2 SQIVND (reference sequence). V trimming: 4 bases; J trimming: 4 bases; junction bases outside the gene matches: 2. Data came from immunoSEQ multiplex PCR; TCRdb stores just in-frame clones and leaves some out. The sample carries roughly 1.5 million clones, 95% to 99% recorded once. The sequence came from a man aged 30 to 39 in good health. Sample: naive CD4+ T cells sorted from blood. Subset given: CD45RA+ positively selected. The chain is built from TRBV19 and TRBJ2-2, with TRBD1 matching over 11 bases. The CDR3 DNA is TGTGCCAGTAGTACGGGACAGGGGGTCACCGGGGAGCTGTTTTTT. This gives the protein CASSTGQGVTGELFF.